The T cell receptor beta chain described here comes from a study of vaccination and CD4 T cells after COVID-19. Treatment described: roughly 11-day PBMC culture with coronavirus spike peptide pools or control peptides (ViraFEST assay). During the years 2011-2018, before the COVID-19 pandemic, the unexposed donor's CD4+ T cells were collected. With regard to this clonotype: The antigen is undetermined.

The CDR3 has 16 amino acids. CDR1 and CDR2 (germline): SEHNR, FQNEAQ (reference sequence). Trimming took off 7 bases at V and 1 base at J, with 19 bases between the two ends. Cultured CD4+ T cells had their DNA profiled by the Oncomine TCR Beta short-read assay. A single record per CDR3 protein comes from TCRdb applying MiXCR to the PCR reads. This table holds 6,500 to 7,500 distinct CDR3 sequences, approximately 40% found once. V usage is TRBV7-9 and J usage is TRBJ1-1; D may be TRBD1 (6 bases). The TCR was taken from a human donor in good health. Sequenced sample: CD4+ T cells from blood, cultured in vitro. CDR3 nucleotide sequence: TGTGCCAGCACCACGGGGGGGGCCAAAAAGAACACTGAAGCTTTCTTT. Translation gives CASTTGGAKKNTEAFF.